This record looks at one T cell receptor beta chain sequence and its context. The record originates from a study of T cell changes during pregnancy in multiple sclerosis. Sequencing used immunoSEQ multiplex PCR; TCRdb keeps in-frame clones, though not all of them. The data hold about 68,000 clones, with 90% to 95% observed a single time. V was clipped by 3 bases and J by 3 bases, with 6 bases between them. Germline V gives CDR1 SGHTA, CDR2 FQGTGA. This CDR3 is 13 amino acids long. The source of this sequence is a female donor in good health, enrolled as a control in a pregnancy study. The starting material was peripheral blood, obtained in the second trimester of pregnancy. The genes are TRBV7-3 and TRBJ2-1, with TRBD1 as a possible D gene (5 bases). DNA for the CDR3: TGTGCCAGCAGCTTCGACAGCTACAATGAGCAGTTCTTC. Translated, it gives CASSFDSYNEQFF.